The rows below give T cell receptor beta chains drawn from one sample of a study of blood T cell repertoires in COVID-19. Generated by immunoSEQ multiplex PCR, the TCRdb table keeps only in-frame clones and is missing some. The data contain fewer than 120,000 clones, 70% to 90% of them singletons. Material for sequencing was peripheral blood. The receptors shown here come from a human donor in a cohort sampled during active COVID-19. The CDR3 runs from the conserved cysteine through the conserved F or W. Each record gives: CDR3 DNA, CDR3 protein, V gene, clone size, D gene, J gene. A D gene is named only where the DNA matches it firmly. Not every row has a clone size; where given, it reads once, few, many or a size class.

cdr3_nt: TGTGCCAGTAGCTGGGGGCTAGCGGGGATCAATGAGCAGTTCTTC
cdr3_aa: CASSWGLAGINEQFF
v_call: TRBV19
clone_size: .
d_call: TRBD2
j_call: TRBJ2-1

cdr3_nt: TGTGCCAGCTCGATGGGGGGTTCTGCTTTCTTT
cdr3_aa: CASSMGGSAFF
v_call: TRBV14
clone_size: .
d_call: .
j_call: TRBJ1-1

cdr3_nt: TGTGCCAGCAGCGGCTCGGTATTCTCGAGGGCCCAAGAGACCCAGTACTTC
cdr3_aa: CASSGSVFSRAQETQYF
v_call: TRBV5-6
clone_size: .
d_call: .
j_call: TRBJ2-5

cdr3_nt: TGCGCCAGCAGTGGGGCGGGCACTGAAGCTTTCTTT
cdr3_aa: CASSGAGTEAFF
v_call: TRBV10-2
clone_size: once
d_call: .
j_call: TRBJ1-1

cdr3_nt: TGTGCCACCACATCGAGGGGGAGTTCTAACTATGGCTACACCTTC
cdr3_aa: CATTSRGSSNYGYTF
v_call: TRBV7-9
clone_size: .
d_call: .
j_call: TRBJ1-2

cdr3_nt: TGTGCCACCAGCAGAGATTTGGGGGGGAATGAGCAGTTCTTC
cdr3_aa: CATSRDLGGNEQFF
v_call: TRBV15
clone_size: .
d_call: TRBD2
j_call: TRBJ2-1

cdr3_nt: TGTGCCACCAGCAGAGTGCCCGGGTACGAGCAGTACTTC
cdr3_aa: CATSRVPGYEQYF
v_call: TRBV15
clone_size: .
d_call: .
j_call: TRBJ2-7

cdr3_nt: TGTGCCAGTCGACAGGCGACCTTCACAGATACGCAGTATTTT
cdr3_aa: CASRQATFTDTQYF
v_call: TRBV7-3
clone_size: .
d_call: .
j_call: TRBJ2-3

cdr3_nt: TGTGCCAGTACCGAAACATTCGGGACAGGGAAGACCTACGAGCAGTACTTC
cdr3_aa: CASTETFGTGKTYEQYF
v_call: TRBV19
clone_size: .
d_call: TRBD1
j_call: TRBJ2-7

cdr3_nt: TGTGCCAGCAGTCTTTACGCAGGGGGAAAGGACACTGAAGCTTTCTTT
cdr3_aa: CASSLYAGGKDTEAFF
v_call: TRBV28
clone_size: .
d_call: TRBD1
j_call: TRBJ1-1

cdr3_nt: TGTGCCAGCTCACCACGTTTGGGACGGGGGGGAGACGAGCAGTACTTC
cdr3_aa: CASSPRLGRGGDEQYF
v_call: TRBV18
clone_size: once
d_call: TRBD2
j_call: TRBJ2-7

cdr3_nt: TGTGCCAGCAGCACAGCTAAGCGGGGGGCCTCCCAAGAGACCCAGTACTTC
cdr3_aa: CASSTAKRGASQETQYF
v_call: TRBV27
clone_size: .
d_call: TRBD2
j_call: TRBJ2-5

cdr3_nt: TGTGCCAGTACCGACAGGGCTGGCAGGGGGGACACTGAAGCTTTCTTT
cdr3_aa: CASTDRAGRGDTEAFF
v_call: TRBV19
clone_size: .
d_call: TRBD1
j_call: TRBJ1-1

cdr3_nt: TGTGCCAGCAGCTTGAATCCAGCCTACGAGCAGTACTTC
cdr3_aa: CASSLNPAYEQYF
v_call: TRBV5-6
clone_size: .
d_call: .
j_call: TRBJ2-7

cdr3_nt: TGCGCCAGCAGCCCCACCGTCCGGGGAGGCTCCTATAATTCACCCCTCCACTTT
cdr3_aa: CASSPTVRGGSYNSPLHF
v_call: TRBV4-1
clone_size: .
d_call: .
j_call: TRBJ1-6

cdr3_nt: TGTGCCAGCAGCTTAAGGGGAGGACTCACCGGGGAGCTGTTTTTT
cdr3_aa: CASSLRGGLTGELFF
v_call: TRBV7-3
clone_size: .
d_call: .
j_call: TRBJ2-2

cdr3_nt: TGTGCCAGCAGCTGGGGGGTACTTGCAACTGGAAACACCATATATTTT
cdr3_aa: CASSWGVLATGNTIYF
v_call: TRBV3-1/TRBV3-2
clone_size: .
d_call: .
j_call: TRBJ1-3

cdr3_nt: TGCGCCAGCAGCCTAACAGGGGGTACTAGCTATGGCTACACCTTC
cdr3_aa: CASSLTGGTSYGYTF
v_call: TRBV5-1
clone_size: once
d_call: TRBD1
j_call: TRBJ1-2

cdr3_nt: TGTGCCAGCAGCTCCGGGGTCGCTAATGAAAAACTGTTTTTT
cdr3_aa: CASSSGVANEKLFF
v_call: TRBV7-9
clone_size: .
d_call: .
j_call: TRBJ1-4

cdr3_nt: TGTGCCAGCAGCTTAGGGCAGTCGAACACCGGGGAGCTGTTTTTT
cdr3_aa: CASSLGQSNTGELFF
v_call: TRBV7-9
clone_size: few
d_call: .
j_call: TRBJ2-2

cdr3_nt: TGTGCCAGCAGCTTGGAGACAGGGGTGCAGCCCCAGCATTTT
cdr3_aa: CASSLETGVQPQHF
v_call: TRBV5-8
clone_size: .
d_call: TRBD1
j_call: TRBJ1-5

cdr3_nt: TGTGCCAGCAGCCCAGGACAGGGGGCGGAATCTGAAGCTTTCTTT
cdr3_aa: CASSPGQGAESEAFF
v_call: TRBV7-3
clone_size: .
d_call: TRBD1
j_call: TRBJ1-1

cdr3_nt: TGTGCCAGCAGCTTAGCAGCGGGGAGACAGAGAAACACCGGGGAGCTGTTTTTT
cdr3_aa: CASSLAAGRQRNTGELFF
v_call: TRBV7-9
clone_size: .
d_call: TRBD2
j_call: TRBJ2-2

cdr3_nt: TGCGCCAGCAGCCGGGGACTATCCTACGAGCAGTACTTC
cdr3_aa: CASSRGLSYEQYF
v_call: TRBV4-3
clone_size: .
d_call: TRBD2
j_call: TRBJ2-7

cdr3_nt: TGTGCCAGCAGTTCTTATACACGAGAAGCTTTCTTT
cdr3_aa: CASSSYTREAFF
v_call: TRBV6-2/TRBV6-3
clone_size: once
d_call: .
j_call: TRBJ1-1

cdr3_nt: TGTGCCAGCAGCCTACAGGGGAACACTGAAGCTTTCTTT
cdr3_aa: CASSLQGNTEAFF
v_call: TRBV14
clone_size: .
d_call: .
j_call: TRBJ1-1

cdr3_nt: TGTGCCAGCAGTGGTACAGGGGGGAGCGCTGAAGCTTTCTTT
cdr3_aa: CASSGTGGSAEAFF
v_call: TRBV3-1/TRBV3-2
clone_size: .
d_call: TRBD1
j_call: TRBJ1-1

cdr3_nt: TGTGCCAGCAGCTACGGACAGAATTCACCCCTCCACTTT
cdr3_aa: CASSYGQNSPLHF
v_call: TRBV7-2
clone_size: once
d_call: .
j_call: TRBJ1-6

cdr3_nt: TGTGCCATCAGTGACGACAGGGATGAGCAGTTCTTC
cdr3_aa: CAISDDRDEQFF
v_call: TRBV10-3
clone_size: .
d_call: TRBD1
j_call: TRBJ2-1

cdr3_nt: TGCGCCAGCAGCTTTACAGGGGGCGATTCCTACGAGCAGTACTTC
cdr3_aa: CASSFTGGDSYEQYF
v_call: TRBV5-1
clone_size: once
d_call: TRBD1
j_call: TRBJ2-7

cdr3_nt: TGCAGCGTAGGGACTAGCGGGAGTAGAGAGACCCAGTACTTC
cdr3_aa: CSVGTSGSRETQYF
v_call: TRBV29-1
clone_size: .
d_call: TRBD2
j_call: TRBJ2-5

cdr3_nt: TGTGCCAGCAGCCGAATTCCCCCGAGGAGGGGACAGGGATATCTAGTGGGCACAGATACGCAGTATTTT
cdr3_aa: CASSRIPPRRGQGYLVGTDTQYF
v_call: TRBV3-1/TRBV3-2
clone_size: medium-sized
d_call: TRBD1
j_call: TRBJ2-3

cdr3_nt: TGCAGCGCAGGCCTCGGGGACAGGGATGGACCGGAGACCCAGTACTTC
cdr3_aa: CSAGLGDRDGPETQYF
v_call: TRBV29-1
clone_size: .
d_call: TRBD1
j_call: TRBJ2-5

cdr3_nt: TGTGCCACCGGGACTAGCGGGAGCCCAGATACGCAGTATTTT
cdr3_aa: CATGTSGSPDTQYF
v_call: TRBV19
clone_size: .
d_call: TRBD2
j_call: TRBJ2-3

cdr3_nt: TGTGCCTGGAGTGTCGGTACAGGTGAGACCCAGTACTTC
cdr3_aa: CAWSVGTGETQYF
v_call: TRBV30
clone_size: .
d_call: .
j_call: TRBJ2-5

cdr3_nt: TGTGCCAGCAGCGTAGCGGGGGCGGGGGACACCGGGGAGCTGTTTTTT
cdr3_aa: CASSVAGAGDTGELFF
v_call: TRBV9
clone_size: .
d_call: .
j_call: TRBJ2-2

cdr3_nt: TGCGCCAGCAGCGGCCTGGGGACAGGGAGTGGCGATGAGCAGTTCTTC
cdr3_aa: CASSGLGTGSGDEQFF
v_call: TRBV5-1
clone_size: few
d_call: TRBD1
j_call: TRBJ2-1

cdr3_nt: TGTGCCAGCAGCGCCAGGATGAACACTGAAGCTTTCTTT
cdr3_aa: CASSARMNTEAFF
v_call: TRBV11-1
clone_size: .
d_call: .
j_call: TRBJ1-1

cdr3_nt: TGTGCCAGCCGGACAGGGGGCGCAGAGACCCAGTACTTC
cdr3_aa: CASRTGGAETQYF
v_call: TRBV28
clone_size: .
d_call: TRBD1
j_call: TRBJ2-5

cdr3_nt: TGTGCCAGCAGCTCAGGACAGCGGAACACCGGGGAGCTGTTTTTT
cdr3_aa: CASSSGQRNTGELFF
v_call: TRBV11-1
clone_size: .
d_call: .
j_call: TRBJ2-2

cdr3_nt: TGTGCCAGCAGTTTATCGGTACAGGGTTATGGCTACACCTTC
cdr3_aa: CASSLSVQGYGYTF
v_call: TRBV27
clone_size: .
d_call: .
j_call: TRBJ1-2

cdr3_nt: TGTGCCAGCAGTGAACAGGGAGGTGGCCAGCCCCAGCATTTT
cdr3_aa: CASSEQGGGQPQHF
v_call: TRBV2
clone_size: .
d_call: .
j_call: TRBJ1-5